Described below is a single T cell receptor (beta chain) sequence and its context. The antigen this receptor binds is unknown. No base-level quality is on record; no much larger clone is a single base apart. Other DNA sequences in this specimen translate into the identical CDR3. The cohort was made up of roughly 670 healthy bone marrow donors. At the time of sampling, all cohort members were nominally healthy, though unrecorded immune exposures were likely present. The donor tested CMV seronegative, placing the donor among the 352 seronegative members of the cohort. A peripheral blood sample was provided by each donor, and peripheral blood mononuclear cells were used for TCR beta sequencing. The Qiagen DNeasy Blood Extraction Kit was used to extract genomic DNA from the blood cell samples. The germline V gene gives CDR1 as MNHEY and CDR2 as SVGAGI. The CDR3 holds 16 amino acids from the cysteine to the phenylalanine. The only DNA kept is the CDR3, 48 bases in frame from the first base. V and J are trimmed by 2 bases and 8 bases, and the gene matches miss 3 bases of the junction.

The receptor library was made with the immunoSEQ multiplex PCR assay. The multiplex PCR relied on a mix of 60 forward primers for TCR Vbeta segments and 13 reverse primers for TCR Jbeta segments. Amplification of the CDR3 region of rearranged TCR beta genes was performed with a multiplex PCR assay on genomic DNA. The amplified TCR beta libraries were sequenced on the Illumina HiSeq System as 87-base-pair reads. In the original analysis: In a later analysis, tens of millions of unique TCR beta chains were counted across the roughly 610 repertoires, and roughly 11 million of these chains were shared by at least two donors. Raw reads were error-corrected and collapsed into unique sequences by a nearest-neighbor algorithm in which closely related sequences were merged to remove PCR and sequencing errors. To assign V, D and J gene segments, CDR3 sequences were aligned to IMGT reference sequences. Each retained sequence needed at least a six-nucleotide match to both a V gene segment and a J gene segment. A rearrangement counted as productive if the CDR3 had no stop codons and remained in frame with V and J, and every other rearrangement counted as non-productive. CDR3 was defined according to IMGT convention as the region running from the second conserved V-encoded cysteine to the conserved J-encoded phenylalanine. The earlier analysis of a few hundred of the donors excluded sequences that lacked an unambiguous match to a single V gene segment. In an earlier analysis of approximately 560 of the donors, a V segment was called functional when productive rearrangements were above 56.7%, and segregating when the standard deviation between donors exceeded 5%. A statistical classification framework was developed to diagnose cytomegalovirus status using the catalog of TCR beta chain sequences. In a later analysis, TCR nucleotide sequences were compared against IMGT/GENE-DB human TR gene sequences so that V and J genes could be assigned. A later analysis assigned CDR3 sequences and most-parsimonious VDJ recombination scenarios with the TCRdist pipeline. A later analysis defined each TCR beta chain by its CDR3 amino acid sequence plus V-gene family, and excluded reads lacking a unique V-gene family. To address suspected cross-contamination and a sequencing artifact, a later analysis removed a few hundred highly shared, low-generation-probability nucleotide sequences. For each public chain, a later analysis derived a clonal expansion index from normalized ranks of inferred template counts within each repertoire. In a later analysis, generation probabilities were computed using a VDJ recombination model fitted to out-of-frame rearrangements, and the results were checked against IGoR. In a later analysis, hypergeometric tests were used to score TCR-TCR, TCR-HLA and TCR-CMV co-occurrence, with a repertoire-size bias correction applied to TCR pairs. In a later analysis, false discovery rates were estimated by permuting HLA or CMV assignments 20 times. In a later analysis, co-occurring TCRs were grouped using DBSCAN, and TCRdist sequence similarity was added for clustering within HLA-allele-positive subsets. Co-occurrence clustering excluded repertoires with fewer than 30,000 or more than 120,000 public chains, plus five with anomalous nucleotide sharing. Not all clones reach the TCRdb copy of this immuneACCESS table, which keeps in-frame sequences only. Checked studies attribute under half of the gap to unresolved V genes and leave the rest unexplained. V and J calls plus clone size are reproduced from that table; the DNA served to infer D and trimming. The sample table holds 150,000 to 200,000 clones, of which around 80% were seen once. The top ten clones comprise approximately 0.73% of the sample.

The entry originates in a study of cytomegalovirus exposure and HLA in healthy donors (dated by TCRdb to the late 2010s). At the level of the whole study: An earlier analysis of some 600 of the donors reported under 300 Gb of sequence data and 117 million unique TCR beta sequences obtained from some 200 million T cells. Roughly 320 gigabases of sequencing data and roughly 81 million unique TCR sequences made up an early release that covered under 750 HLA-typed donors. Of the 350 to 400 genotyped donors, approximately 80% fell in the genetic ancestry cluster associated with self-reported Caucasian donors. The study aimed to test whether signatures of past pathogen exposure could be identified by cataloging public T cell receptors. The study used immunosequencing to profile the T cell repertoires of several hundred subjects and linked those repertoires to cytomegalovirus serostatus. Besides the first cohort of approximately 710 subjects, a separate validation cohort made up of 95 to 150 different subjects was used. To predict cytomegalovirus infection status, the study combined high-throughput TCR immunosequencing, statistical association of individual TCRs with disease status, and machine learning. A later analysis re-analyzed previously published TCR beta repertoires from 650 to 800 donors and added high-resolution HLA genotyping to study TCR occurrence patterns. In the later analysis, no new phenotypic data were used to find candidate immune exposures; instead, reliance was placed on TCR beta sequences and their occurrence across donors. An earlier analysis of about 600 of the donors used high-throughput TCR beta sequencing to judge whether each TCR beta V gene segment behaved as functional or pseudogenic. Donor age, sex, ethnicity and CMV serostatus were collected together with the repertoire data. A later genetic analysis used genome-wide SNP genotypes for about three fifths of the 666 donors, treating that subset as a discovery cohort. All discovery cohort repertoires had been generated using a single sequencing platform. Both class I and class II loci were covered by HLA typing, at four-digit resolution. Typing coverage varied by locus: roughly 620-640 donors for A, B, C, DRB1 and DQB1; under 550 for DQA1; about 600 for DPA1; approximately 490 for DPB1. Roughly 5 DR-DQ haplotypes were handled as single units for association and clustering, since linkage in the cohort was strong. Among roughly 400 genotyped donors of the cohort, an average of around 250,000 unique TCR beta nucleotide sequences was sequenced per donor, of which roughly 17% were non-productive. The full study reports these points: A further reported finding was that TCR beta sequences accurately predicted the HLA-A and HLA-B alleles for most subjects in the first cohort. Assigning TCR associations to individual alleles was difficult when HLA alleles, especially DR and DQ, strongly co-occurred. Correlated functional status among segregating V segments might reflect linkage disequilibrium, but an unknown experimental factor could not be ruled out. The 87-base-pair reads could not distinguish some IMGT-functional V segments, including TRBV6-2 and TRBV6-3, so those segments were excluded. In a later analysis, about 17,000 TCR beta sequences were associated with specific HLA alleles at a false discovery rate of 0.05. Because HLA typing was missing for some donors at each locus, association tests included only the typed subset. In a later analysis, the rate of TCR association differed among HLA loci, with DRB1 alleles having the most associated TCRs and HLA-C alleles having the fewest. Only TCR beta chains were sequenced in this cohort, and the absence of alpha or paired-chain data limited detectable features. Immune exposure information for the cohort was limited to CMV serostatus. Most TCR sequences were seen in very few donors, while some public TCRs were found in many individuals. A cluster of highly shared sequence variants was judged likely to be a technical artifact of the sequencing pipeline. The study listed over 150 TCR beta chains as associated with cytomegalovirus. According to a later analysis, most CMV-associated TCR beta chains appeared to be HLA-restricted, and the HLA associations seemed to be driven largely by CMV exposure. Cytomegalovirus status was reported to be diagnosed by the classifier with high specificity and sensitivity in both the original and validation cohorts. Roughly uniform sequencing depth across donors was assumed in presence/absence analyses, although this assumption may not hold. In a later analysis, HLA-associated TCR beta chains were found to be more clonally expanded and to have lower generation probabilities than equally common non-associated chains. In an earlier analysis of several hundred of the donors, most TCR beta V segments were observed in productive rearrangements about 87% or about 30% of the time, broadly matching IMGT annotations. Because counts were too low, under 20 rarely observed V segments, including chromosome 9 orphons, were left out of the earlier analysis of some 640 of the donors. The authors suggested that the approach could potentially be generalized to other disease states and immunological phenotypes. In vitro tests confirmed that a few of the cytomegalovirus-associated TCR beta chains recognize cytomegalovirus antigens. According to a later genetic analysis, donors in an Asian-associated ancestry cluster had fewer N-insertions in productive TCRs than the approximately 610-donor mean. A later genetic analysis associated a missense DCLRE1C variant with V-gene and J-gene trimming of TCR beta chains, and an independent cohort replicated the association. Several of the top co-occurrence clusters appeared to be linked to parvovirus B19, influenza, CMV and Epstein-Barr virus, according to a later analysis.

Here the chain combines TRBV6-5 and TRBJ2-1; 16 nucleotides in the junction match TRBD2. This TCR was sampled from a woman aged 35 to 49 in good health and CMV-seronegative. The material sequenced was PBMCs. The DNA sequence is TGTGCCAGCAGTTACGTGGGACTAGCGGGGGGGGATGAGCAGTTCTTC. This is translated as CASSYVGLAGGDEQFF.